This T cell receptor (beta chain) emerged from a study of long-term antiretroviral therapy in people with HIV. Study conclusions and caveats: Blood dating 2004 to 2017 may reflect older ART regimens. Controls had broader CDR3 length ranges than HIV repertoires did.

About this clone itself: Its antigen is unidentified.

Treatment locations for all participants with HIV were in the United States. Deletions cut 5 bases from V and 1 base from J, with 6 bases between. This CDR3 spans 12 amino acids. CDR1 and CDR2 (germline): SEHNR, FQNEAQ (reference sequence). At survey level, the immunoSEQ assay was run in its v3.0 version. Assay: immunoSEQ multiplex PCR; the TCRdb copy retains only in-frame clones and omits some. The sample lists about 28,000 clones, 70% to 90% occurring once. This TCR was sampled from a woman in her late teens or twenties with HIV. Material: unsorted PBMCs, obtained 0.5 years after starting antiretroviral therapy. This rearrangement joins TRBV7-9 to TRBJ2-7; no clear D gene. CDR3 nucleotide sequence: TGTGCCAGCAGCCCCAAGTCCTACGAGCAGTACTTC. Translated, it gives CASSPKSYEQYF.